This TCR beta chain was retrieved from a study of blood T cells in healthy people across ages. Study results and limitations: Donor CMV infection status was unknown, possibly confounding age-related changes in expanded clonotypes. PBMCs that were unsorted prevented a conclusive naive versus antigen-experienced comparison.

The use of a sample-barcoded 5' primer and a J-beta primer mix characterized a second PCR of 7 to 11 cycles. From the 5' RACE reads, TCRdb called clonotypes with MiXCR, one entry per CDR3 protein. The sample shows under 850,000 distinct CDR3 sequences, about 34% of them seen only once. The ends were cut back, 6 bases at V and 0 bases at J, with 8 bases in the middle. The length of the CDR3 is 13 residues. Looked up from germline, CDR1 is DFQATT and CDR2 is SNEGSKA (reference sequence). Comments on this clonotype: Its specificity is unknown.

The people who gave samples were healthy Caucasians from Russia, aged about 6 to 95. This chain uses TRBV20-1 with TRBJ1-4; TRBD1 is a possible D gene (5 bases). Sequenced: blood. The clonotype was recovered from a man between 18 and 29 years old in good health. CDR3 sequence (DNA): TGCAGTGCGTTGACAGCAACTAATGAAAAACTGTTTTTT. It specifies CSALTATNEKLFF.